Each of the 21 T cell receptor beta chains below was sequenced from the same sample in a study of cytomegalovirus exposure and HLA in healthy donors. Method: immunoSEQ multiplex PCR; TCRdb's copy keeps in-frame clones and lacks some. This table holds 120,000 or so clones, roughly 90% found once. Sequenced: PBMCs. The receptors shown here come from a woman aged 18-30 years in good health and CMV-seronegative.

V and J are TRBV7-6 and TRBJ2-7; maybe TRBD2 (6 bases). Germline CDR1 and CDR2: SGHVS and FNYEAQ. The CDR3 extends over 13 amino acids. The ends were cut back, 4 bases at V and 5 bases at J, with 12 bases in the middle. The CDR3: CASSSRLVDEQYF. The CDR3 coding sequence is TGTGCCAGCAGCTCTCGACTAGTGGACGAGCAGTACTTC.

The V and J genes are TRBV10-3 and TRBJ2-3; 11 bases line up with TRBD2. With V trimmed by 3 bases and J by 1 base, 6 bases remained unmatched. This CDR3 comprises 17 residues. Germline V gene sequence: CDR1 ENHRY, CDR2 SYGVKD. The CDR3: CAISDPGTSGRTDTQYF. CDR3 DNA: TGTGCCATCAGTGACCCCGGGACTAGCGGCCGCACAGATACGCAGTATTTT.

The chain is built from TRBV28 and TRBJ2-5; TRBD1 matches at 11 bases. CDR1 is MDHEN and CDR2 is SYDVKM in the germline V gene. J was trimmed by 4 bases and V by 6 bases; bases with no gene match: 10. The CDR3 extends over 16 amino acids. The CDR3 reads CASSPGQGAYGETQYF. The DNA for the CDR3 is TGTGCCAGCAGCCCCGGACAGGGGGCGTATGGAGAGACCCAGTACTTC.

The chain employs TRBV18 and TRBJ1-5, with a weak D call TRBD1 (6 bases). V lost 0 bases to trimming and J lost 5 bases, with 8 bases between them. Germline CDR1 reads KGHSH; CDR2 reads LQKENI. The CDR3 runs to 14 residues. The DNA of the CDR3 is TGTGCCAGCTCACCACCGGGGGGGCATCAGCCCCAGCATTTT. Translation gives CASSPPGGHQPQHF.

The J gene is TRBJ1-1, the V gene TRBV10-3; possible D gene TRBD1, 6 bases. This CDR3 region has 15 residues. Trimming took 2 bases from V and 4 from J, leaving 14 bases between them. Germline V gene sequence: CDR1 ENHRY, CDR2 SYGVKD. The CDR3 is CAISERGGGGTEAFF. Written as DNA, the CDR3 is TGTGCCATCAGTGAGCGCGGGGGAGGGGGCACTGAAGCTTTCTTT.

The chain combines TRBV4-2 with TRBJ1-3; 7 bases map to TRBD1. CDR1 LGHNA and CDR2 YNFKEQ come from the germline V gene. With V trimmed by 3 bases and J by 3 bases, 5 bases remained unmatched. The CDR3 contains 15 residues. The CDR3, as DNA: TGTGCCAGCAGCCAGGCAGACAGGGTTGGAAACACCATATATTTT. Translated, it gives CASSQADRVGNTIYF.

The genes are TRBV25-1 and TRBJ1-1; D possibly corresponds to TRBD1 (5 bases). The CDR3 length is 16 residues. CDR1 MGHDK and CDR2 SYGVNS come from the germline V gene. The germline V and J ends were trimmed by 1 base and 1 base, with 13 bases remaining between them. CDR3: CASSEWTVTENTEAFF. The CDR3 DNA follows: TGTGCCAGCAGTGAATGGACGGTGACAGAGAACACTGAAGCTTTCTTT.

The chain joins TRBV6-4 to TRBJ2-6, with 7 bases fitting TRBD2. CDR3 length equals 16 residues. Looked up from germline, CDR1 is MRHNA and CDR2 is SNTAGT. V dropped 4 bases and J dropped 1; count of bases not matched to a gene: 4. The DNA for the CDR3 is TGTGCCAGCAGTGCCGGGACTAATTCTGGGGCCAACGTCCTGACTTTC. Amino acid sequence: CASSAGTNSGANVLTF.

The CDR3 DNA reads as TGTGCCAGCAGTGTTGGTAGCGGGAGGGCAGAGACCCAGTACTTC. As protein: CASSVGSGRAETQYF. V and J are TRBV2 and TRBJ2-5; 11 bases fit TRBD2. The V gene's germline CDR1 is SNHLY and CDR2 FYNNEI. V lost 4 bases to trimming and J lost 4 bases; unmatched junction nucleotides: 5. This CDR3 comprises 15 residues.

This rearrangement joins TRBV5-1 to TRBJ2-1; a possible D gene is TRBD2 (6 bases). The CDR3 is 14 residues long. CDR1 SGHRS and CDR2 YFSETQ come from the germline V gene. Trimming left V 0 bases short and J 10 bases short, with 14 bases between. The CDR3 DNA sequence: TGCGCCAGCAGCTTGGAGGTCGCGGGGCGGGAGCAGTTCTTC. Translating it yields CASSLEVAGREQFF.

In its sample, this clone was seen once. For the CDR3, the DNA is TGTGCCAGCAGCAGAACTAGCGGGGGGAAAGAGACCCAGTACTTC. It yields the protein CASSRTSGGKETQYF. This rearrangement joins TRBV7-8 to TRBJ2-5; 12 positions agree with TRBD2. V shed 5 bases, J shed 3 bases, and the junction held 4 bases outside the gene matches. CDR3 length: 15 residues. Germline CDR1 and CDR2: SGHVS and FQNEAQ.

The V gene is TRBV30, the J gene TRBJ2-7; D not resolved. The V end was cut by 3 bases, the J end by 7 bases, with 16 bases between. The CDR3 contains 13 residues. Germline assignment: CDR1 GTSNPN and CDR2 SVGIG (reference sequence). CDR3 loop: CAWRESGLREQYF. Here the CDR3 DNA reads TGTGCCTGGAGAGAGTCTGGGCTTCGGGAGCAGTACTTC.

This chain links TRBV7-9 with TRBJ1-5; 9 bases line up with TRBD1. Germline values: CDR1 SEHNR, CDR2 FQNEAQ (reference sequence). After removal of 3 bases from V and 6 bases from J, the junction contained 9 bases not matched to a gene. CDR3 length: 16 residues. CDR3 amino acids: CASSFSGTGLGQPQHF. The DNA of the CDR3 is TGTGCCAGCAGCTTTTCCGGGACAGGGCTTGGTCAGCCCCAGCATTTT.

The gene calls are TRBV19 and TRBJ2-1; TRBD2 agrees at 7 bases. CDR3 length: 13 amino acids. After removal of 7 bases from V and 5 bases from J, the junction contained 5 bases not matched to a gene. Germline lookup yields CDR1 LNHDA and CDR2 SQIVND (reference sequence). The CDR3 sequence is CASNNGRHNEQFF. The DNA of the CDR3 is TGTGCCAGTAACAACGGGAGGCACAATGAGCAGTTCTTC. Drawing the rest from reference TRBV19 and TRBJ2-1, the complete variable domain is DGGITQSPKYLFRKEGQNVTLSCEQNLNHDAMYWYRQDPGQGLRLIYYSQIVNDFQKGDIAEGYSVSREKKESFPLTVTSAQKNPTAFYLCASNNGRHNEQFFGPGTRLTVL.

About this clone: In the same sample, other DNA sequences code for this CDR3. The chain joins TRBV7-9 to TRBJ1-2, with D possibly TRBD1 on 5 matching bases. The germline V and J ends were trimmed by 1 base and 1 base, with 7 bases remaining between them. The CDR3 is made up of 14 amino acids. The V gene's germline CDR1 is SEHNR and CDR2 FQNEAQ (reference sequence). CDR3 nucleotides: TGTGCCAGCAGCTTAGGGGGACTTAACTATGGCTACACCTTC. Protein: CASSLGGLNYGYTF.

The rearrangement uses TRBV27 and TRBJ2-1, with a tentative D call TRBD1 (6 bases). V was shortened by 2 bases and J by 4 bases, with 24 bases between the two germline ends. Germline V gives CDR1 MNHEY, CDR2 SMNVEV (reference sequence). This CDR3 spans 19 amino acids. CDR3 residues: CASSLLLGYRDRAYNEQFF. The CDR3 bases are TGTGCCAGCAGTTTACTCCTGGGTTACAGGGATCGGGCGTACAATGAGCAGTTCTTC.

The CDR3 reads CASSMDGRAAGELFF. The CDR3 bases are TGTGCCAGTAGTATGGACGGGAGGGCTGCCGGGGAGCTGTTTTTT. The chain recombines TRBV19 with TRBJ2-2; 8 bases line up with TRBD2. Per germline, CDR1 LNHDA and CDR2 SQIVND (reference sequence). This CDR3 has 15 amino acids. The J segment lost 6 bases and the V segment lost 3 bases, leaving 6 bases of the junction unmatched.

This clone has a single count. The CDR3 is CASTAGTSGRNEQFF. The CDR3 DNA is TGTGCCAGCACGGCCGGGACTAGCGGGAGGAATGAGCAGTTCTTC. The chain recombines TRBV6-1 with TRBJ2-1, with TRBD2 matching 15 bases. V shed 7 bases, J shed 7 bases, and the junction held 5 bases outside the gene matches. CDR1 is MNHNS and CDR2 is SASEGT in the germline V gene. This CDR3 contains 15 residues.

The J gene is TRBJ2-7, the V gene TRBV7-9, with 8 bases aligning to TRBD1. The CDR3 totals 16 residues. Germline V gene data show CDR1 as SEHNR and CDR2 as FQNEAQ (reference sequence). J gave up 4 bases and V 5 bases, and 13 bases lay outside the gene matches. CDR3 region: CASSPRGQGGSYEQYF. CDR3 nucleotides: TGTGCCAGCAGCCCCCGCGGACAGGGCGGATCTTACGAGCAGTACTTC.

The rearrangement joins TRBV7-9 to TRBJ1-2; 8 positions match TRBD1. Germline CDR1 reads SEHNR; CDR2 reads FQNEAQ (reference sequence). The CDR3 is 17 amino acids. V lost 5 bases to trimming and J lost 8 bases; unmatched junction nucleotides: 19. The DNA for the CDR3 is TGTGCCAGCAGCCCCGAAGGTTACGCAGGGGGCGTTGGGGGCTACACCTTC. This gives the protein CASSPEGYAGGVGGYTF. The variable domain in full, with the rest retrieved from reference TRBV7-9 and TRBJ1-2, is DTGVSQNPRHKITKRGQNVTFRCDPISEHNRLYWYRQTLGQGPEFLTYFQNEAQLEKSRLLSDRFSAERPKGSFSTLEIQRTEQGDSAMYLCASSPEGYAGGVGGYTFGSGTRLTVV.

The chain links TRBV5-6 to TRBJ2-3; 7 bases fit TRBD1. With V trimmed by 3 bases and J by 4 bases, 5 bases remained unmatched. The CDR3 has 14 amino acids. Germline CDR1 is SGHDT and CDR2 is YYEEEE. Here the CDR3 DNA reads TGTGCCAGCAGCTGGGCAGGGGGTGCAGATACGCAGTATTTT. This gives the protein CASSWAGGADTQYF.